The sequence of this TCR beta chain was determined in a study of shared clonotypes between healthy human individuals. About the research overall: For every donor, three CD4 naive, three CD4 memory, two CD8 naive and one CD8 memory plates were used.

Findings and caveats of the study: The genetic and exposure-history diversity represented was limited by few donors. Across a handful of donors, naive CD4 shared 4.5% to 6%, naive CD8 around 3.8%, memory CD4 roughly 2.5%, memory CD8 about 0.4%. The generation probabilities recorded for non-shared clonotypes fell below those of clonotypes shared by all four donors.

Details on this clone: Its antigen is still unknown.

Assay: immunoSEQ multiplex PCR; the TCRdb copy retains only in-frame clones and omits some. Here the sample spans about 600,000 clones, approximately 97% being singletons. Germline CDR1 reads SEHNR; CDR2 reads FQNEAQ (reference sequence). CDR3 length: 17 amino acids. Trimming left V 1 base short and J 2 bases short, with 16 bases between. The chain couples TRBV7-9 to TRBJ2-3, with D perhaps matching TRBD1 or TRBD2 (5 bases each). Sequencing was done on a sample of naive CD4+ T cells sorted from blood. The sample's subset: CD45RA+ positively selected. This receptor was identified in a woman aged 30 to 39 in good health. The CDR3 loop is CASSLDTGREPTDTQYF. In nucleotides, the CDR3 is TGTGCCAGCAGCTTAGACACGGGGCGCGAACCCACAGATACGCAGTATTTT.